A selection of T cell receptor beta chains follows, all from one sample in a study of PD-1 blockade in classical Hodgkin lymphoma. TCRdb's table, derived via immunoSEQ multiplex PCR, lists solely in-frame clones and lacks some. The profile shows about 17,000 clones, roughly 65% of them singletons. This sample comprised peripheral blood mononuclear cells (PBMCs), obtained before the fourth cycle of nivolumab. These receptor sequences come from a human donor with classical Hodgkin lymphoma. Each CDR3 is given with its conserved first and last residue. A D gene is named only where the DNA matches it firmly. Part of the rows lack a size; the others show once, few, many or a class for expanded clones.

TRBV5-1,NA,TRBD2,TRBJ2-7,TGCGCCAGCAGCTTGGGGATGGCGGGAGTTTACGAGCAGTACTTC,CASSLGMAGVYEQYF
TRBV9,NA,TRBD2,TRBJ2-2,TGTGCCAGCAGCGTAGCCGGGGGACTAGCGGGAGTTATAACCGGGGAGCTGTTTTTT,CASSVAGGLAGVITGELFF
TRBV11-2,NA,TRBD1,TRBJ2-7,TGTGCCAGCAGCTTTGGACAGGGGGCTTACTACGAGCAGTACTTC,CASSFGQGAYYEQYF
TRBV5-1,few,NA,TRBJ2-3,TGCGCCAGCAGCTTGGGGGACTCCACAGATACGCAGTATTTT,CASSLGDSTDTQYF
TRBV7-2,NA,NA,TRBJ2-7,TGTGCCAGCAGCCCCGGGGGCGGGGGCTACGAGCAGTACTTC,CASSPGGGGYEQYF
TRBV11-2,NA,NA,TRBJ2-7,TGTGCCAGCAGTCCGGCGGCCTACGAGCAGTACTTC,CASSPAAYEQYF
TRBV2,NA,NA,TRBJ1-1,TGTGCCAGCAGGGGGAGGGTCAGGAGCACTGAAGCTTTCTTT,CASRGRVRSTEAFF
TRBV5-6,once,NA,TRBJ2-5,TGTGCCAGCAGCTTGTATGGATACCAAGAGACCCAGTACTTC,CASSLYGYQETQYF
TRBV14,NA,NA,TRBJ1-3,TGTGCCAGCAGCCAAGGTCTTGGAAACACCATATATTTT,CASSQGLGNTIYF
TRBV4-1,NA,NA,TRBJ1-6,TGCGCCAGCAGCCAAGATCTCGTTAATTCACCCCTCCACTTT,CASSQDLVNSPLHF
TRBV4-1,NA,TRBD1,TRBJ1-1,TGCGCCAGCAGCCAGATCCCGGGACAGGGGAGTTTAACTGAAGCTTTCTTT,CASSQIPGQGSLTEAFF
TRBV11-2,NA,NA,TRBJ1-2,TGTGCCAGCAGCTTAGATCGACAGGTTAACTATGGCTACACCTTC,CASSLDRQVNYGYTF
TRBV30,NA,NA,TRBJ1-1,TGTGCCTGGAGTGTGGGTGAAGCTTTCTTT,CAWSVGEAFF
TRBV10-3,few,NA,TRBJ1-5,TGTGCCATCAGTCGGGACCCGCAGGGGCAGCCCCAGCATTTT,CAISRDPQGQPQHF
TRBV27,medium-sized,NA,TRBJ1-4,TGTGCCAGCAGTGTTTCAAGGAGGGAAAAACTGTTTTTT,CASSVSRREKLFF
TRBV7-8,NA,TRBD1,TRBJ1-2,TGTGCCAGCAGCACGGACAGGGGGCGGGGTGGCTACACCTTC,CASSTDRGRGGYTF